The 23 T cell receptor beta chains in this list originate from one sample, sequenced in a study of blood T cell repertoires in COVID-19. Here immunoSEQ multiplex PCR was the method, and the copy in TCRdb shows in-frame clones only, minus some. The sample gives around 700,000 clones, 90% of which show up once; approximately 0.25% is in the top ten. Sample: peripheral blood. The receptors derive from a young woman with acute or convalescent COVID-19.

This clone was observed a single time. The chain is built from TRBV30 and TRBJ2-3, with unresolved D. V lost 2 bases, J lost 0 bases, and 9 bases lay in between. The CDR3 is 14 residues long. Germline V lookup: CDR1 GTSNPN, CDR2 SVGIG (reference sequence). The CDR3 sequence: CAWSRDTSTDTQYF. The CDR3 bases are TGTGCCTGGAGTAGAGATACTAGCACAGATACGCAGTATTTT.

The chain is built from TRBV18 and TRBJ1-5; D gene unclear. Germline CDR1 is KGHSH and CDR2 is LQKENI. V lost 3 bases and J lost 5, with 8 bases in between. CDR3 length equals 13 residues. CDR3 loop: CASSPHSDQPQHF. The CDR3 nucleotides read TGTGCCAGCTCACCCCACTCCGATCAGCCCCAGCATTTT.

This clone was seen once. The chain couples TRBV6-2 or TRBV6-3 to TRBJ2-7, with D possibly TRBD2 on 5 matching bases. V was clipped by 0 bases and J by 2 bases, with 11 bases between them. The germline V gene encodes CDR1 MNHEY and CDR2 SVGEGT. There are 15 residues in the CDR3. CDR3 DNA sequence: TGTGCCAGCAGTTACTCACCGGGGATTCCCTACGAGCAGTACTTC. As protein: CASSYSPGIPYEQYF.

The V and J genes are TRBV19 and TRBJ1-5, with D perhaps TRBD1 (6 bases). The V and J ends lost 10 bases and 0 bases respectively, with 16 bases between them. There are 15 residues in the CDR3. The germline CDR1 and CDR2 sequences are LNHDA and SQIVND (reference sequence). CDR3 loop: CATGARLASNQPQHF. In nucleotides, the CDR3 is TGTGCCACAGGGGCAAGACTGGCTAGCAATCAGCCCCAGCATTTT. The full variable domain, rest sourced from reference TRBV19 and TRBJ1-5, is DGGITQSPKYLFRKEGQNVTLSCEQNLNHDAMYWYRQDPGQGLRLIYYSQIVNDFQKGDIAEGYSVSREKKESFPLTVTSAQKNPTAFYLCATGARLASNQPQHFGDGTRLSIL.

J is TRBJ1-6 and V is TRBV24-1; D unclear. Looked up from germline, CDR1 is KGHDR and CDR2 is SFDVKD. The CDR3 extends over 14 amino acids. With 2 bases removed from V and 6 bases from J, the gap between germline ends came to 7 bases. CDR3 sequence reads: CATSDSRFNSPLHF. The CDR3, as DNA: TGTGCCACCAGTGATTCCAGGTTTAATTCACCCCTCCACTTT.

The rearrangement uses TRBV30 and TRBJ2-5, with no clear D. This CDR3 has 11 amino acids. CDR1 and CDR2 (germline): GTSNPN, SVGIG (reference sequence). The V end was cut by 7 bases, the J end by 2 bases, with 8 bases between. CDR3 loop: CASTSQETQYF. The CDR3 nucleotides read TGTGCCTCCACTTCACAAGAGACCCAGTACTTC.

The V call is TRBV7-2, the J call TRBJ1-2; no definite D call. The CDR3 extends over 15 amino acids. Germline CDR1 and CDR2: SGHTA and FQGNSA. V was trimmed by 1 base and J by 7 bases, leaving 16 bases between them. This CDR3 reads CASSLVSRGSGGYTF. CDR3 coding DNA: TGTGCCAGCAGCTTAGTCTCGCGGGGTTCCGGTGGCTACACCTTC.

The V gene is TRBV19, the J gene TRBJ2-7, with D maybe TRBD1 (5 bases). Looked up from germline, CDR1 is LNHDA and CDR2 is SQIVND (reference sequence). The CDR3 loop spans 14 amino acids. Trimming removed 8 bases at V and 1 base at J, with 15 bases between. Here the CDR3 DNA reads TGTGCCAGTTCCGCAGGGATGGCGTCCTACGAGCAGTACTTC. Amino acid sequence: CASSAGMASYEQYF.

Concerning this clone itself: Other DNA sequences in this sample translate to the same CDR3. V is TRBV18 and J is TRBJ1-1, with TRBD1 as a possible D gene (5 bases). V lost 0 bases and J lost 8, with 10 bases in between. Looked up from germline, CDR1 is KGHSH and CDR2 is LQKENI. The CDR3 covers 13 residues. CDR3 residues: CASSPPGQGEAFF. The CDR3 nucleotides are TGTGCCAGCTCACCACCTGGGCAGGGAGAAGCTTTCTTT.

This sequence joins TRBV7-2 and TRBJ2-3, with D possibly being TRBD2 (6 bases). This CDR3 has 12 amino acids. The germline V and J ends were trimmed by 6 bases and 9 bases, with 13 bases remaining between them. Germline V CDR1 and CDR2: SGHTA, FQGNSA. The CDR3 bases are TGTGCCAGCAGACCGGACTACCCAACGCAGTATTTT. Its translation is CASRPDYPTQYF.

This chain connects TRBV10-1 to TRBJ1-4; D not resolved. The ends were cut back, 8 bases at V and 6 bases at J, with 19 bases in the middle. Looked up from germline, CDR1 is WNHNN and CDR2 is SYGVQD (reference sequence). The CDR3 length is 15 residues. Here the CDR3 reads CASAGQVDDDEKLFF. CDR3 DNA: TGCGCCAGCGCAGGCCAGGTGGATGATGATGAAAAACTGTTTTTT.

The CDR3 region is CSVEDGLYGYTF. The CDR3 bases are TGCAGCGTTGAAGATGGCCTGTATGGCTACACCTTC. The V and J genes are TRBV29-1 and TRBJ1-2; no clear D. Germline V gives CDR1 SQVTM, CDR2 ANQGSEA. V gave up 0 bases and J gave up 5 bases, with 7 bases separating them. The CDR3 loop spans 12 amino acids.

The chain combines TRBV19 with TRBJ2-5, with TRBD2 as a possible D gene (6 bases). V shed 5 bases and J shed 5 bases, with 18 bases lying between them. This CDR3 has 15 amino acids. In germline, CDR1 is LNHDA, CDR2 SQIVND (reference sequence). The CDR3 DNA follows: TGTGCCAGTAGTCCCCCCGCCAACGGGGGTGAGACCCAGTACTTC. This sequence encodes CASSPPANGGETQYF.

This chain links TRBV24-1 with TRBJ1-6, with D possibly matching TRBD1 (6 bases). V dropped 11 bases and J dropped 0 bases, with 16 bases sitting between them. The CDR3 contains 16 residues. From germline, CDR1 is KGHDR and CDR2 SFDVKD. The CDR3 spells CARATGPFSYNSPLHF. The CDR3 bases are TGTGCCAGGGCGACAGGACCTTTCTCCTATAATTCACCCCTCCACTTT.

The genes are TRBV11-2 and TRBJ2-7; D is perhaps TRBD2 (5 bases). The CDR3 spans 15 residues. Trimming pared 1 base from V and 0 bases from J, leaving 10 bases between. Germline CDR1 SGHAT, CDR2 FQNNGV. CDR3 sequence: CASSLVPGYSYEQYF. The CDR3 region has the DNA TGTGCCAGCAGCTTAGTCCCGGGATACTCCTACGAGCAGTACTTC.

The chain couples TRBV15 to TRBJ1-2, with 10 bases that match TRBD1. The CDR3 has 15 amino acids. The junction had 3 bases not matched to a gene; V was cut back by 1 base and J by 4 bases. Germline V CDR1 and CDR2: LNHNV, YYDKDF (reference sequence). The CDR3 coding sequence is TGTGCCACCAGCAGAGTGGACAGGGGGGGCTATGGCTACACCTTC. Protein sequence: CATSRVDRGGYGYTF.

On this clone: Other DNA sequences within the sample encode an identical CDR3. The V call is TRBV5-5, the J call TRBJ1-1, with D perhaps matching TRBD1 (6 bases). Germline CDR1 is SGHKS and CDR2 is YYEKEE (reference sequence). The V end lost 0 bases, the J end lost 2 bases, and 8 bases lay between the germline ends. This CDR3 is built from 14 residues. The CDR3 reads CASSLGGLNTEAFF. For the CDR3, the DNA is TGTGCCAGCAGCTTGGGGGGGCTTAACACTGAAGCTTTCTTT.

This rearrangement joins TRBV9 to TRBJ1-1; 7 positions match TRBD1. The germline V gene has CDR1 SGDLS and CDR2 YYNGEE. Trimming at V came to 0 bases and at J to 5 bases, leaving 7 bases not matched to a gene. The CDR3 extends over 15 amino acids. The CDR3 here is CASSVERGQRTEAFF. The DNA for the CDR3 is TGTGCCAGCAGCGTAGAAAGGGGGCAGAGAACTGAAGCTTTCTTT.

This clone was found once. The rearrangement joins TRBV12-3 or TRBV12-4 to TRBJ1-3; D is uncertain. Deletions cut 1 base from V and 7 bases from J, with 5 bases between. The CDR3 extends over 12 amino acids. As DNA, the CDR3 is TGTGCCAGCAGTTTAGATTCGAACACCATATATTTT. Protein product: CASSLDSNTIYF.

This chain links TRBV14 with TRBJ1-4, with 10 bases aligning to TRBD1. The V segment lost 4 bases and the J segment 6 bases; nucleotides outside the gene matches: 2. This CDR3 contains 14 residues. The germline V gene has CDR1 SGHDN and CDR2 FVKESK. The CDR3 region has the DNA TGTGCCAGCAGCCTGGGGACAGGGGATGAAAAACTGTTTTTT. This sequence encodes CASSLGTGDEKLFF.

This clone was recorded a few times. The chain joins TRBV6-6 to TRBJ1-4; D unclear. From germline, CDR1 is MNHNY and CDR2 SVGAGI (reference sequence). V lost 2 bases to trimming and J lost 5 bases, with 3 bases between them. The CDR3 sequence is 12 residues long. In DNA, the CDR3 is TGTGCCAGCAGTTACAGCAATGAAAAACTGTTTTTT. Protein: CASSYSNEKLFF.

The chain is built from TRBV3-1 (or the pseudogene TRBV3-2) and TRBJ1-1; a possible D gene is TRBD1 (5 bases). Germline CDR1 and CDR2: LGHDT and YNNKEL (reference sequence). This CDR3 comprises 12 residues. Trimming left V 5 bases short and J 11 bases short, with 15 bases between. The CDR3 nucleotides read TGTGCCAGCAGCTCGGGGGTAGGGGACGCTTTCTTT. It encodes CASSSGVGDAFF.

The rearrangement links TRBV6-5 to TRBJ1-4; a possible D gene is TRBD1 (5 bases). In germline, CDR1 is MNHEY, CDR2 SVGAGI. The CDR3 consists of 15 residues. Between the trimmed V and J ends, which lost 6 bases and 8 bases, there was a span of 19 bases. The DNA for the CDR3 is TGTGCCAGCAGGGCGAACCTTCGGGGGGGGGAAAAACTGTTTTTT. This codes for CASRANLRGGEKLFF.